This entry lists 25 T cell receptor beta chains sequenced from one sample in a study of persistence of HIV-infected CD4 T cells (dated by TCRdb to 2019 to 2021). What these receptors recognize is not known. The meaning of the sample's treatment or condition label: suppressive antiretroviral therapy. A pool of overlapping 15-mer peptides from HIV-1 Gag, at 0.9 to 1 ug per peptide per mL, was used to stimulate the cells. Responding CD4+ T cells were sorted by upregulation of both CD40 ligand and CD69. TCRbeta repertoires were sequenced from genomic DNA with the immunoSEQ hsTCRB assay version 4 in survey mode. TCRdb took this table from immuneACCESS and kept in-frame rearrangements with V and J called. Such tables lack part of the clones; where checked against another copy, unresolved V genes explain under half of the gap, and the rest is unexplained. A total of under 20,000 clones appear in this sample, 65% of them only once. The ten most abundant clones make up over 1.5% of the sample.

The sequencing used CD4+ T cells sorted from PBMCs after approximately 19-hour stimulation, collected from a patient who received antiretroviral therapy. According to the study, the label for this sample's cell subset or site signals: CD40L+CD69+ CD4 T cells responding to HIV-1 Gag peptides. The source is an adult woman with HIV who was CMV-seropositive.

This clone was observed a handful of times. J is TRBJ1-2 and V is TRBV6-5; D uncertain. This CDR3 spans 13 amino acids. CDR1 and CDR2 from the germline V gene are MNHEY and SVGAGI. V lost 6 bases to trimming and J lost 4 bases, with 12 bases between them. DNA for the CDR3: TGTGCCAGCAGAGGGTCCTTCGGCTATGGCTACACCTTC. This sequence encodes CASRGSFGYGYTF.

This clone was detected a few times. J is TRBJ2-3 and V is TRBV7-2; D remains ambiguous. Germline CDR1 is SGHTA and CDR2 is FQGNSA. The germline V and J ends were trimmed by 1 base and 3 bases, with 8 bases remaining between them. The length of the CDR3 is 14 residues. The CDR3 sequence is CASSLVWPTDTQYF. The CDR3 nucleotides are TGTGCCAGCAGCTTAGTTTGGCCGACAGATACGCAGTATTTT.

The CDR3 spells CASSLNPSRNEQFF. The DNA of the CDR3 is TGCGCCAGCAGCTTGAATCCAAGTAGGAATGAGCAGTTCTTC. J is TRBJ2-1 and V is TRBV5-1; D uncertain. This CDR3 is 14 amino acids long. Between the trimmed V and J ends, which lost 1 base and 7 bases, there was a span of 12 bases. Germline V gene data show CDR1 as SGHRS and CDR2 as YFSETQ.

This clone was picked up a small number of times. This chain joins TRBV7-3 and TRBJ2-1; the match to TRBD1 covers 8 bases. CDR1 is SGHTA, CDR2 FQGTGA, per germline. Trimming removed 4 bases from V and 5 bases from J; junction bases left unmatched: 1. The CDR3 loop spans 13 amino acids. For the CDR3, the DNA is TGTGCCAGCAGCTCGACAGGGGACAATGAGCAGTTCTTC. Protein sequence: CASSSTGDNEQFF. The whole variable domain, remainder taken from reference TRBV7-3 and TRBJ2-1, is GAGVSQTPSNKVTEKGKYVELRCDPISGHTALYWYRQSLGQGPEFLIYFQGTGAADDSGLPNDRFFAVRPEGSVSTLKIQRTERGDSAVYLCASSSTGDNEQFFGPGTRLTVL.

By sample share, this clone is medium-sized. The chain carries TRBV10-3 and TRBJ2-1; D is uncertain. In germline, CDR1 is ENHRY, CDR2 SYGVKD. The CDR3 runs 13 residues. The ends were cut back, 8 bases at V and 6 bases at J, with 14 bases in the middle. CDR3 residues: CAISSQEFNEQFF. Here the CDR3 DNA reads TGTGCCATCTCCTCCCAGGAGTTCAATGAGCAGTTCTTC.

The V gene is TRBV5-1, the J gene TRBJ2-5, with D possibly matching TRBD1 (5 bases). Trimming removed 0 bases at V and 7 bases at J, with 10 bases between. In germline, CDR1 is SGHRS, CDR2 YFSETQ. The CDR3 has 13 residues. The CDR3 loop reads CASSLDRSGTQYF. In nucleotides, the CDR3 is TGCGCCAGCAGCTTGGACAGGTCGGGGACCCAGTACTTC.

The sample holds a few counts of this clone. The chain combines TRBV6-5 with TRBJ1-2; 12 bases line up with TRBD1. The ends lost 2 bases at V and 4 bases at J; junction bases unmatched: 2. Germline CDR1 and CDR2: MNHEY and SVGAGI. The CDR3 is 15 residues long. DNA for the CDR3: TGTGCCAGCAGTTACGGGACAGGGGGCTCCTATGGCTACACCTTC. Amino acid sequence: CASSYGTGGSYGYTF.

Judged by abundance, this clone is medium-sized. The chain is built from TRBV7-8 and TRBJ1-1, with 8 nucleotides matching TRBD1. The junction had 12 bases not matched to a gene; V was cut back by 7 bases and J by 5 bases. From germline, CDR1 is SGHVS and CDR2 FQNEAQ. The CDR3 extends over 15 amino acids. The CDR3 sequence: CASTVSGQVGTEAFF. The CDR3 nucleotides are TGTGCCAGCACAGTATCGGGACAGGTCGGAACTGAAGCTTTCTTT.

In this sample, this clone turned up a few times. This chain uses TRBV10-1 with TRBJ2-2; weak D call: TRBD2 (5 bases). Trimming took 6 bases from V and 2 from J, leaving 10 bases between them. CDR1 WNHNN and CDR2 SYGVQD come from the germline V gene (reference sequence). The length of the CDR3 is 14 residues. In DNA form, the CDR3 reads TGCGCCAGCAGGCGAGGGAGTAACACCGGGGAGCTGTTTTTT. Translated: CASRRGSNTGELFF.

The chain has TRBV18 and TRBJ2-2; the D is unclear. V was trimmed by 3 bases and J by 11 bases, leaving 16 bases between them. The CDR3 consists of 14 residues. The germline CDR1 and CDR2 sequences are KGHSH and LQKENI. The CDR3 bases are TGTGCCAGCTCACCGGCGCGGCTAAAGAGTGAGCTGTTTTTT. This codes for CASSPARLKSELFF.

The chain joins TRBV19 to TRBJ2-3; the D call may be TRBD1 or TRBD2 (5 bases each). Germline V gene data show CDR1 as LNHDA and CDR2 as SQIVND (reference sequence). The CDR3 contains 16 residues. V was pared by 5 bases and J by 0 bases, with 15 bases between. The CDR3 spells CASSSRDGLSTDTQYF. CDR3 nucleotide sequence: TGTGCCAGTAGTTCCCGGGACGGACTTAGCACAGATACGCAGTATTTT.

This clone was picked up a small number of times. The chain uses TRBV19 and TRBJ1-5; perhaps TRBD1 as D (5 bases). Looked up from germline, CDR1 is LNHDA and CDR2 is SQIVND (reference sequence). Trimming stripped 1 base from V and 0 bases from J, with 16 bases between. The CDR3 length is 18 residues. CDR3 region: CASSIAGQAYYSNQPQHF. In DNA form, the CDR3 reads TGTGCCAGTAGTATAGCAGGGCAGGCGTATTATAGCAATCAGCCCCAGCATTTT.

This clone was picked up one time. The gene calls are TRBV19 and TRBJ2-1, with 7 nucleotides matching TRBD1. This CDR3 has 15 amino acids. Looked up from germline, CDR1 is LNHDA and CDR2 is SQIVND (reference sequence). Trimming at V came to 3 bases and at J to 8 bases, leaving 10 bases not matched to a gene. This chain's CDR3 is CASSIWDRRRDEQFF. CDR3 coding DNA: TGTGCCAGTAGTATCTGGGACAGAAGAAGAGATGAGCAGTTCTTC. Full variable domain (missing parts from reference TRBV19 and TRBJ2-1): DGGITQSPKYLFRKEGQNVTLSCEQNLNHDAMYWYRQDPGQGLRLIYYSQIVNDFQKGDIAEGYSVSREKKESFPLTVTSAQKNPTAFYLCASSIWDRRRDEQFFGPGTRLTVL.

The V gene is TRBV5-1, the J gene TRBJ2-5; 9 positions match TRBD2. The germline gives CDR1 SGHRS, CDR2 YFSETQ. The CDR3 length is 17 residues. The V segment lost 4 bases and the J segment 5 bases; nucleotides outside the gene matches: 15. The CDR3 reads CASSPPVAGGPGETQYF. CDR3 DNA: TGCGCCAGCAGCCCCCCAGTGGCGGGGGGGCCAGGGGAGACCCAGTACTTC. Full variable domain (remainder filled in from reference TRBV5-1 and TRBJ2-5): KAGVTQTPRYLIKTRGQQVTLSCSPISGHRSVSWYQQTPGQGLQFLFEYFSETQRNKGNFPGRFSGRQFSNSRSEMNVSTLELGDSALYLCASSPPVAGGPGETQYFGPGTRLLVL.

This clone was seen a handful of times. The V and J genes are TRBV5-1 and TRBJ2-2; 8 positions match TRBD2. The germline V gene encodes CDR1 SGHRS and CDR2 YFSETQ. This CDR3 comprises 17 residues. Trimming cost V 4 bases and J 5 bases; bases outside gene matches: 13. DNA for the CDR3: TGCGCCAGCAGCCCGTCAGCGGGGGCGGGCTATACCGGGGAGCTGTTTTTT. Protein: CASSPSAGAGYTGELFF.

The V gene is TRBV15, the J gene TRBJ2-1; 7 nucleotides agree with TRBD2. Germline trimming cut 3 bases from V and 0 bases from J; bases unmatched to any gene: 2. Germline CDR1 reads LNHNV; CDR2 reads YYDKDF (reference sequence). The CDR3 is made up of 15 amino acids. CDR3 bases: TGTGCCACCAGCAGTTGGGAGGGCTCCTACAATGAGCAGTTCTTC. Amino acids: CATSSWEGSYNEQFF.

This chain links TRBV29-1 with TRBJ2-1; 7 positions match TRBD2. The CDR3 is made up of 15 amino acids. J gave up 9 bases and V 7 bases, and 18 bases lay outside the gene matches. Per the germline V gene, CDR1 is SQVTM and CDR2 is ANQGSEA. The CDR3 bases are TGCAGCGCCGAGAGACTAGCCACCCCTAATCGTGAGCAGTTCTTC. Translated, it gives CSAERLATPNREQFF.

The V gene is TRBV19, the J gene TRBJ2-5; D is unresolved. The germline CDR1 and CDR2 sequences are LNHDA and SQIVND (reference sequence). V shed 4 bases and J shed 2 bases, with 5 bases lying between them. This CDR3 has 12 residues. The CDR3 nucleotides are TGTGCCAGTAGTACACGACAAGAGACCCAGTACTTC. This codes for CASSTRQETQYF.

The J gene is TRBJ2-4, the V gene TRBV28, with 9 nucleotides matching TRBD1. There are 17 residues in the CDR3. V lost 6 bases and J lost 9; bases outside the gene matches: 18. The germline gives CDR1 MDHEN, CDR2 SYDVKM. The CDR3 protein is CASSPSPGTGPPGIQYF. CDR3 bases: TGTGCCAGCAGCCCATCCCCCGGGACAGGGCCTCCGGGCATTCAGTACTTC.

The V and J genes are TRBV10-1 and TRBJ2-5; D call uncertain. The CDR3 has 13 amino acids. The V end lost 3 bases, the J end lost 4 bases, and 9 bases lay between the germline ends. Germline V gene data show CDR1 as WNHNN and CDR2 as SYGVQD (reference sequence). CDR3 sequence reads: CASSDMRGETQYF. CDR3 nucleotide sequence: TGCGCCAGCAGTGACATGAGAGGAGAGACCCAGTACTTC.

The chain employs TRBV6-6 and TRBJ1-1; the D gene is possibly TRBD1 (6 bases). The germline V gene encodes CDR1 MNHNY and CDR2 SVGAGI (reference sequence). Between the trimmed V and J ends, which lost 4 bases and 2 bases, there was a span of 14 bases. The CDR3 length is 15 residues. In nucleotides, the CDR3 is TGTGCCAGCAGTTTACCCTCACAGGGCAACACTGAAGCTTTCTTT. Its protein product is CASSLPSQGNTEAFF.

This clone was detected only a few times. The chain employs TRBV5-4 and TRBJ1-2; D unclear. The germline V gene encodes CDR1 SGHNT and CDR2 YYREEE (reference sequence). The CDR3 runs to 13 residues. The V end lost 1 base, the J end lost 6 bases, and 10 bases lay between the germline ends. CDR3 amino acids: CASSLTTSHGYTF. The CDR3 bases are TGTGCCAGCAGCTTGACAACCTCGCATGGCTACACCTTC.

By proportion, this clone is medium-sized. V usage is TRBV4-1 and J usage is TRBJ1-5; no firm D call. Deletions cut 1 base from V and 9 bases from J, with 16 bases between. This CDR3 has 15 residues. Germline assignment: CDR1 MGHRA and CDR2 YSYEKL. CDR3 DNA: TGCGCCAGCAGCCAAGCCATGGGCAGTTCGGGGCCCCAGCATTTT. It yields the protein CASSQAMGSSGPQHF.

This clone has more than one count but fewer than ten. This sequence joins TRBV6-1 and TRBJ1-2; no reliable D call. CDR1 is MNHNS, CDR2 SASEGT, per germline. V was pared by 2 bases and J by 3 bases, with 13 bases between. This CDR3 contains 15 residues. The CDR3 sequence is CASSESIAVYYGYTF. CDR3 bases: TGTGCCAGCAGTGAATCGATAGCTGTCTACTATGGCTACACCTTC.

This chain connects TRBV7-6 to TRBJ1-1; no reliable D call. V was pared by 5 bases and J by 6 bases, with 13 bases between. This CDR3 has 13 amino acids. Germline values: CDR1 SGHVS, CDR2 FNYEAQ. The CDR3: CASSPYGLPEAFF. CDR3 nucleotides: TGTGCCAGCAGCCCCTATGGTCTCCCTGAAGCTTTCTTT.